The 12 T cell receptor beta chains below all came from one sample that was sequenced in a study of CXCR3-negative and CXCR3-positive naive CD8 T cells. Study-wide results and limits: Naive cells positive for CXCR3 carried more hydrophobic TRB CDR3s than CXCR3-negative ones.

Each TRB cDNA library was prepared by 5' RACE (with UMI labels). From the 5' RACE reads, TCRdb lists one entry per CDR3 protein and no DNA. This sample's table reports around 110,000 distinct CDR3 sequences. These TCRs are of unknown antigen specificity. Sequencing was performed on naive CXCR3+ CD8+ T cells from blood. Subset given: CD45RO-CCR7+CD27+CD95- naive CD8+ T cells expressing CXCR3 (TNR3+). These receptors all stem from a human donor in good health. Some clones in this sample may be carry-over from other donors' samples.

This rearrangement joins TRBV21-1 to TRBJ2-5. TRBV21-1 is reported as a pseudogene. There are 13 residues in the CDR3. CDR3 in amino acids: CASSNIDEETQYF.

The gene calls are TRBV19 and TRBJ2-1; as DNA is missing, the TRBD1 call by TCRdb cannot be tested. There are 13 residues in the CDR3. Germline V gene data show CDR1 as LNHDA and CDR2 as SQIVND (reference sequence). CDR3 region: CASSVTGWNEQFF. Full variable domain (rest looked up from reference TRBV19 and TRBJ2-1): DGGITQSPKYLFRKEGQNVTLSCEQNLNHDAMYWYRQDPGQGLRLIYYSQIVNDFQKGDIAEGYSVSREKKESFPLTVTSAQKNPTAFYLCASSVTGWNEQFFGPGTRLTVL.

This chain uses TRBV11-3 with TRBJ1-1; TCRdb designates TRBD1, a call that cannot be tested without DNA. Germline values: CDR1 SGHNT, CDR2 YENEEA. This CDR3 spans 14 amino acids. This chain's CDR3 is CASSPRTVHTEAFF.

J is TRBJ2-2 and V is TRBV24-1; the D call from TCRdb, TRBD1, cannot be confirmed without DNA. Germline assignment: CDR1 KGHDR and CDR2 SFDVKD. This CDR3 has 14 residues. CDR3 loop: CATSDSPGTGELFF.

This chain connects TRBV19 to TRBJ1-5. The CDR3 has 13 amino acids. Germline V lookup: CDR1 LNHDA, CDR2 SQIVND (reference sequence). CDR3 loop: CASEGPNNQPQHF.

The V gene is TRBV6-6, the J gene TRBJ2-7; the D call from TCRdb, TRBD1, cannot be confirmed without DNA. CDR3 length: 15 residues. Germline V gene sequence: CDR1 MNHNY, CDR2 SVGAGI (reference sequence). The CDR3 spells CASSYLLDRDTRQYF.

This sequence joins TRBV7-2 and TRBJ2-5; TCRdb returns TRBD2, unconfirmable since there is no DNA. Germline lookup yields CDR1 SGHTA and CDR2 FQGNSA. This CDR3 is built from 15 residues. CDR3 sequence reads: CASSLADYRMETQYF.

This chain connects TRBV29-1 to TRBJ2-1; as DNA is missing, the TRBD1 call by TCRdb cannot be tested. The CDR3 spans 16 residues. Germline CDR1 and CDR2: SQVTM and ANQGSEA. CDR3: CSVPDISGGTYNEQFF.

The chain has TRBV29-1 and TRBJ1-2. The CDR3 contains 11 residues. Germline V gene sequence: CDR1 SQVTM, CDR2 ANQGSEA. CDR3 sequence reads: CSVVQSYGYTF.

The chain combines TRBV7-2 with TRBJ2-5; TCRdb gives TRBD2 as the D gene, but with no DNA this cannot be confirmed. The CDR3 is made up of 16 amino acids. Germline-derived CDR1 and CDR2 are SGHTA and FQGNSA. The CDR3 reads CASSFGVLAVKETQYF. Full variable domain (rest looked up from reference TRBV7-2 and TRBJ2-5): GAGVSQSPSNKVTEKGKDVELRCDPISGHTALYWYRQSLGQGLEFLIYFQGNSAPDKSGLPSDRFSAERTGGSVSTLTIQRTQQEDSAVYLCASSFGVLAVKETQYFGPGTRLLVL.

The chain joins TRBV7-9 to TRBJ2-1. Germline-derived CDR1 and CDR2 are SEHNR and FQNEAQ (reference sequence). This CDR3 has 16 amino acids. The CDR3 loop is CASSQIAADPYNEQFF.

The chain's CDR3 is CASSLWGGPTYEQYF. J is TRBJ2-7 and V is TRBV7-3; as DNA is missing, the TRBD2 call by TCRdb cannot be tested. There are 15 residues in the CDR3. Germline CDR1 reads SGHTA; CDR2 reads FQGTGA.